The 13 T cell receptor beta chains listed next were all sequenced from one sample in a study of beta chain features in type 1 diabetes. Every bit of the isolated RNA underwent reverse transcription, so sequencing read expressed TCRB transcripts. The data were produced by immunoSEQ multiplex PCR, yet TCRdb's version contains in-frame clones alone and is incomplete. Found here are under 450,000 clones, roughly 16% of them singletons; the top ten hold approximately 0.02%. Sequenced material: naive CD4+ T cells from blood. These receptors originate from a woman between 18 and 29 years old in good health.

This clone was detected a few times. The chain links TRBV27 to TRBJ2-1, with TRBD2 matching over 10 bases. The CDR3 is 15 amino acids. Trimming at V came to 1 base and at J to 5 bases, leaving 2 bases not matched to a gene. Germline-derived CDR1 and CDR2 are MNHEY and SMNVEV (reference sequence). The CDR3 reads CASSLYLAGDNEQFF. The CDR3 region has the DNA TGTGCCAGCAGTTTATACCTAGCGGGGGACAATGAGCAGTTCTTC.

The chain joins TRBV28 to TRBJ2-7; maybe TRBD1 (6 bases). The germline V gene encodes CDR1 MDHEN and CDR2 SYDVKM. V gave up 6 bases and J gave up 2 bases, with 11 bases separating them. CDR3 length: 13 amino acids. In nucleotides, the CDR3 is TGTGCCAGCAGGCCCGGACAGACCTACGAGCAGTACTTC. It is translated as CASRPGQTYEQYF. Supplemented by reference TRBV28 and TRBJ2-7, the full variable domain reads DVKVTQSSRYLVKRTGEKVFLECVQDMDHENMFWYRQDPGLGLRLIYFSYDVKMKEKGDIPEGYSVSREKKERFSLILESASTNQTSMYLCASRPGQTYEQYFGPGTRLTVT.

A few counts support this clone. This rearrangement joins TRBV27 to TRBJ1-2; TRBD1 might be the D (5 bases). The V gene lost 3 bases and the J gene lost 2 bases, with 13 bases spanning the gap. The CDR3 has 15 residues. The V gene's germline CDR1 is MNHEY and CDR2 SMNVEV (reference sequence). This CDR3 is CASSFGTGRNYGYTF. In nucleotides, the CDR3 is TGTGCCAGCAGTTTCGGTACAGGAAGAAACTATGGCTACACCTTC.

V usage is TRBV29-1 and J usage is TRBJ2-5; 8 nucleotides align to TRBD1. The ends lost 4 bases at V and 4 bases at J; junction bases unmatched: 2. The germline CDR1 and CDR2 sequences are SQVTM and ANQGSEA. The length of the CDR3 is 12 residues. CDR3 DNA: TGCAGCGTTGTGGGGACAGGAGAGACCCAGTACTTC. Its protein is CSVVGTGETQYF.

With respect to this clone: The same CDR3 can be traced to other DNA sequences in this sample. V is TRBV5-1 and J is TRBJ1-5, with a tentative D call TRBD1 (5 bases). This CDR3 spans 15 amino acids. Trimming stripped 1 base from V and 1 base from J, with 9 bases between. Germline CDR1 is SGHRS and CDR2 is YFSETQ. CDR3 region: CASSLRGGSNQPQHF. DNA of the CDR3: TGCGCCAGCAGCTTGCGGGGGGGGAGCAATCAGCCCCAGCATTTT.

The V call is TRBV14, the J call TRBJ2-5; 8 nucleotides agree with TRBD2. Germline CDR1 SGHDN, CDR2 FVKESK. V was clipped by 2 bases and J by 9 bases; unmatched bases: 2. The CDR3 runs to 12 residues. CDR3 in amino acids: CASSQLRGAQYF. The DNA of the CDR3 is TGTGCCAGCAGCCAACTGCGGGGGGCCCAGTACTTC.

This clone was detected a few times. This chain uses TRBV27 with TRBJ2-6; TRBD1 matches at 11 bases. Germline trimming cut 6 bases from V and 1 base from J; bases unmatched to any gene: 8. Germline CDR1 and CDR2: MNHEY and SMNVEV (reference sequence). The CDR3 has 18 residues. Here the CDR3 DNA reads TGTGCCAGCAGGGGGGGGACAGGGGGTTTGTCTGGGGCCAACGTCCTGACTTTC. Translating it yields CASRGGTGGLSGANVLTF.

The count of this clone is one. This rearrangement joins TRBV30 to TRBJ2-1; 10 bases agree with TRBD2. The CDR3 sequence is 14 residues long. CDR1 and CDR2 from the germline V gene are GTSNPN and SVGIG (reference sequence). The trim removed 5 bases at V and 6 bases at J, leaving 7 bases unmatched. CDR3 region: CAWHPGLAVNEQFF. The CDR3 DNA sequence: TGTGCCTGGCATCCAGGACTAGCGGTCAATGAGCAGTTCTTC. The full variable domain, completed using reference TRBV30 and TRBJ2-1, is SQTIHQWPATLVQPVGSPLSLECTVEGTSNPNLYWYRQAAGRGLQLLFYSVGIGQISSEVPQNLSASRPQDRQFILSSKKLLLSDSGFYLCAWHPGLAVNEQFFGPGTRLTVL.

This clone was seen more than once but under ten times. The chain has TRBV28 and TRBJ2-7; no reliable D call. Germline CDR1 MDHEN, CDR2 SYDVKM. Trimming took off 2 bases at V and 2 bases at J, with 13 bases between the two ends. The CDR3 contains 15 residues. This CDR3 is CASSLTAYDTYEQYF. CDR3 nucleotide sequence: TGTGCCAGCAGTTTAACAGCTTACGATACCTACGAGCAGTACTTC. Variable domain in full (rest from reference TRBV28 and TRBJ2-7): DVKVTQSSRYLVKRTGEKVFLECVQDMDHENMFWYRQDPGLGLRLIYFSYDVKMKEKGDIPEGYSVSREKKERFSLILESASTNQTSMYLCASSLTAYDTYEQYFGPGTRLTVT.

This clone was seen only a few times. V usage is TRBV5-4 and J usage is TRBJ2-3; D is perhaps TRBD1 (5 bases). This CDR3 has 13 residues. Germline-derived CDR1 and CDR2 are SGHNT and YYREEE (reference sequence). Deletions cut 6 bases from V and 4 bases from J, with 12 bases between. The CDR3 region is CASTFKGPDTQYF. CDR3 coding DNA: TGTGCCAGCACCTTCAAGGGGCCAGATACGCAGTATTTT.

The V call is TRBV18, the J call TRBJ1-4; D is ambiguous. The CDR3 has 15 amino acids. V gave up 1 base and J gave up 4 bases, with 10 bases separating them. Germline lookup yields CDR1 KGHSH and CDR2 LQKENI. DNA of the CDR3: TGTGCCAGCTCACCACGCGCAGCGGATAATGAAAAACTGTTTTTT. Protein product: CASSPRAADNEKLFF.

There are a few counts of this clone. The rearrangement joins TRBV11-1 to TRBJ2-5; the match to TRBD2 covers 8 bases. The trim removed 1 base at V and 5 bases at J, leaving 12 bases unmatched. Per germline, CDR1 SGHAT and CDR2 FQDESV (reference sequence). CDR3 length: 17 residues. The DNA for the CDR3 is TGTGCCAGCAGCTTAGGGCCCGACGGGAGGGCCTTTGAGACCCAGTACTTC. It is translated as CASSLGPDGRAFETQYF.

The rearrangement links TRBV28 to TRBJ1-5; D call uncertain. The ends were cut back, 7 bases at V and 7 bases at J, with 17 bases in the middle. CDR3 size: 14 residues. CDR1 is MDHEN and CDR2 is SYDVKM in the germline V gene. The DNA of the CDR3 is TGTGCCAGCACCTACCCAGCGGCCTACCAGCCCCAGCATTTT. It encodes CASTYPAAYQPQHF.